Shown below are 14 T cell receptor beta chains from a single sample sequenced in a study of cytomegalovirus exposure and HLA in healthy donors. Use of 60 Vbeta and 13 Jbeta primers characterized the PCR. TCRdb's table, derived via immunoSEQ multiplex PCR, lists solely in-frame clones and lacks some. The table has about 200,000 clones, about 79% seen once; the top ten hold roughly 0.095%. The specimen sequenced was PBMCs. These TCRs come from a boy between 2 and 10 years old in good health and CMV-seronegative.

The rearrangement joins TRBV11-2 to TRBJ1-3; D gene ambiguous. The CDR3 runs 15 residues. The germline CDR1 and CDR2 sequences are SGHAT and FQNNGV. The V gene lost 7 bases and the J gene lost 2 bases, with 15 bases spanning the gap. The CDR3 coding sequence is TGTGCCAGCACAACCCAGTACGGGACTGGAAACACCATATATTTT. This gives the protein CASTTQYGTGNTIYF.

The chain uses TRBV6-1 and TRBJ2-1, with TRBD1 identical over 9 bases. Trimming at V came to 5 bases and at J to 7 bases, leaving 6 bases not matched to a gene. The CDR3 consists of 14 residues. CDR1 and CDR2 from the germline V gene are MNHNS and SASEGT. The CDR3 DNA sequence: TGTGCCAGCAGTTTGGACAGGGGCAGGAATGAGCAGTTCTTC. Its translation: CASSLDRGRNEQFF.

The chain carries TRBV10-3 and TRBJ2-1; D remains ambiguous. The CDR3 extends over 14 amino acids. CDR1 and CDR2 (germline): ENHRY, SYGVKD. V was pared by 5 bases and J by 0 bases, with 8 bases between. CDR3 nucleotide sequence: TGTGCCATCAGTTACAGCTCCTCCTACAATGAGCAGTTCTTC. This codes for CAISYSSSYNEQFF.

The rearrangement links TRBV7-9 to TRBJ2-7; TRBD1 aligns across 9 bases. The V segment lost 8 bases and the J segment 5 bases; nucleotides outside the gene matches: 4. This CDR3 has 12 residues. Germline assignment: CDR1 SEHNR and CDR2 FQNEAQ (reference sequence). CDR3 DNA: TGTGCCAGCGCCCGGACAGGGGACGAGCAGTACTTC. Amino acids: CASARTGDEQYF. The variable domain in full, completed from reference TRBV7-9 and TRBJ2-7, reads DTGVSQNPRHKITKRGQNVTFRCDPISEHNRLYWYRQTLGQGPEFLTYFQNEAQLEKSRLLSDRFSAERPKGSFSTLEIQRTEQGDSAMYLCASARTGDEQYFGPGTRLTVT.

The chain combines TRBV6-5 with TRBJ2-7, with D maybe TRBD1 (6 bases). V lost 6 bases, J lost 1 base, and 16 bases lay in between. Germline assignment: CDR1 MNHEY and CDR2 SVGAGI. CDR3 length: 15 amino acids. The CDR3 here is CASSSPGVGSYEQYF. DNA of the CDR3: TGTGCCAGCAGCTCCCCAGGGGTTGGATCCTACGAGCAGTACTTC.

The rearrangement joins TRBV5-1 to TRBJ2-2; weak D call: TRBD1 (6 bases). Germline CDR1 SGHRS, CDR2 YFSETQ. V shed 4 bases and J shed 3 bases, with 16 bases lying between them. CDR3 length equals 16 residues. The DNA for the CDR3 is TGCGCCAGCAGCCTACGGCAGGGGAGATACACCGGGGAGCTGTTTTTT. It translates to CASSLRQGRYTGELFF.

The V and J genes are TRBV5-1 and TRBJ2-1, with D possibly being TRBD2 (5 bases). The V gene lost 5 bases and the J gene lost 0 bases, with 12 bases spanning the gap. Germline CDR1 reads SGHRS; CDR2 reads YFSETQ. The CDR3 is 15 amino acids. Here the CDR3 DNA reads TGCGCCAGCAGATTAGAAGGGAGCTCCTACAATGAGCAGTTCTTC. It specifies CASRLEGSSYNEQFF. Based on the CDR3 plus reference TRBV5-1 and TRBJ2-1, the full variable domain is KAGVTQTPRYLIKTRGQQVTLSCSPISGHRSVSWYQQTPGQGLQFLFEYFSETQRNKGNFPGRFSGRQFSNSRSEMNVSTLELGDSALYLCASRLEGSSYNEQFFGPGTRLTVL.

The V gene is TRBV19, the J gene TRBJ2-5, with 10 bases matching TRBD1. The J call is doubtful: the DNA matches TRBJ2-7 better. The germline CDR1 and CDR2 sequences are LNHDA and SQIVND (reference sequence). The CDR3 extends over 15 amino acids. CDR3 in amino acids: CASSVRTGGSYEQYF. In nucleotides, the CDR3 is TGTGCCAGTAGTGTCCGGACAGGGGGCTCCTACGAGCAGTACTTC.

The chain is built from TRBV7-2 and TRBJ1-6; D is ambiguous. CDR3 length equals 15 residues. Germline V gene data show CDR1 as SGHTA and CDR2 as FQGNSA. Trimming took off 1 base at V and 2 bases at J, with 6 bases between the two ends. In DNA form, the CDR3 reads TGTGCCAGCAGCTTAGGCGGGACCTATAATTCACCCCTCCACTTT. Amino acid sequence: CASSLGGTYNSPLHF.

The V call is TRBV5-5, the J call TRBJ2-2, with TRBD2 matching 14 bases. Germline V gene data show CDR1 as SGHKS and CDR2 as YYEKEE (reference sequence). This CDR3 has 15 amino acids. V gave up 4 bases and J gave up 7 bases; unmatched junction bases: 3. The CDR3 coding sequence is TGTGCCAGCAGCATCGGACTAGCGGGGGGCGGGGAGCTGTTTTTT. Protein sequence: CASSIGLAGGGELFF.

This chain links TRBV19 with TRBJ1-2; D ambiguous. The CDR3 is 14 amino acids. V was clipped by 5 bases and J by 4 bases, with 14 bases between them. Germline CDR1 LNHDA, CDR2 SQIVND (reference sequence). The CDR3 sequence is CASSGRGHFYGYTF. The CDR3 DNA reads as TGTGCCAGTAGTGGCCGGGGTCACTTCTATGGCTACACCTTC.

The chain links TRBV13 to TRBJ2-6; D gene ambiguous. Looked up from germline, CDR1 is PRHDT and CDR2 is FYEKMQ (reference sequence). V was clipped by 5 bases and J by 2 bases, with 10 bases between them. The CDR3 covers 15 residues. The chain's CDR3 is CASSQGVTGANVLTF. The CDR3 DNA follows: TGTGCCAGCAGCCAAGGAGTCACTGGGGCCAACGTCCTGACTTTC.

The chain links TRBV19 to TRBJ1-3; weak D call: TRBD1 (5 bases). V was pared by 3 bases and J by 0 bases, with 9 bases between. This CDR3 has 15 residues. Germline V CDR1 and CDR2: LNHDA, SQIVND (reference sequence). The CDR3 DNA is TGTGCCAGTAGTATTGGGGCCTACTCTGGAAACACCATATATTTT. Its translation is CASSIGAYSGNTIYF.

The V gene is TRBV5-4, the J gene TRBJ2-5, with 10 positions matching TRBD1. The CDR3 is 16 amino acids. V shed 4 bases, J shed 5 bases, and the junction held 11 bases outside the gene matches. The germline gives CDR1 SGHNT, CDR2 YYREEE (reference sequence). Written as DNA, the CDR3 is TGTGCCAGCAGCGGAACCGGGACAGGGGAGGGGGAGACCCAGTACTTC. This encodes CASSGTGTGEGETQYF.